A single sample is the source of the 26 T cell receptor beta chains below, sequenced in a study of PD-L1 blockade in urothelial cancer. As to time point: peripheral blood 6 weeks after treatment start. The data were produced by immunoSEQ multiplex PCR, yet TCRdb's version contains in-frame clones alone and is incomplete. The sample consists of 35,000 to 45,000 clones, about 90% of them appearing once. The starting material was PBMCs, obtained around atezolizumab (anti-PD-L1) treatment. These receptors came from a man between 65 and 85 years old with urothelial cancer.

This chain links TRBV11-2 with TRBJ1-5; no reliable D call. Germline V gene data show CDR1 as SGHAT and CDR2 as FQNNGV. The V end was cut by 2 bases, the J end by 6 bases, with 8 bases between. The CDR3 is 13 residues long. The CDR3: CASSLTESQPQHF. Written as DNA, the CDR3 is TGTGCCAGCAGCTTAACGGAGAGTCAGCCCCAGCATTTT.

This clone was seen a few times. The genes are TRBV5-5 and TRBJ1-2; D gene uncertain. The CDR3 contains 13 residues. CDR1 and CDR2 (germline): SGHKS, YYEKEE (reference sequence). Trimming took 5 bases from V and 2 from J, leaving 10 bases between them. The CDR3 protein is CASREGLNYGYTF. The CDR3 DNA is TGTGCCAGCAGAGAAGGACTCAACTATGGCTACACCTTC.

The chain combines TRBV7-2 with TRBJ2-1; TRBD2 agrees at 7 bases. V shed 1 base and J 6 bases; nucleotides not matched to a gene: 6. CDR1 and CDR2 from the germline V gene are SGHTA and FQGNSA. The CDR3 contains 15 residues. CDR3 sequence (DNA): TGTGCCAGCAGCTTAGGGGGGAGGGAGGTCAATGAGCAGTTCTTC. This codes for CASSLGGREVNEQFF.

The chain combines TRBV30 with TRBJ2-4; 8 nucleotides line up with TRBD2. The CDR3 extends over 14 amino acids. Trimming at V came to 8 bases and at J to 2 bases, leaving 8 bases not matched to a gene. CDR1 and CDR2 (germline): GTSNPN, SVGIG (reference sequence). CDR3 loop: CALFAGGPKNIQYF. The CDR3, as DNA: TGTGCCCTCTTCGCGGGAGGCCCCAAAAACATTCAGTACTTC.

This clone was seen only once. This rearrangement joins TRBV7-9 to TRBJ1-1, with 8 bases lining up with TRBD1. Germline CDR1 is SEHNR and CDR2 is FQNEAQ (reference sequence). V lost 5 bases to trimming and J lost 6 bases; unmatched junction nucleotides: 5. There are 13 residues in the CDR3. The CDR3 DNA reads TGTGCCAGCAGCCCGGACAGGGTGGCTGAAGCTTTCTTT. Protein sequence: CASSPDRVAEAFF. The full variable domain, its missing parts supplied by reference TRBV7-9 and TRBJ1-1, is DTGVSQNPRHKITKRGQNVTFRCDPISEHNRLYWYRQTLGQGPEFLTYFQNEAQLEKSRLLSDRFSAERPKGSFSTLEIQRTEQGDSAMYLCASSPDRVAEAFFGQGTRLTVV.

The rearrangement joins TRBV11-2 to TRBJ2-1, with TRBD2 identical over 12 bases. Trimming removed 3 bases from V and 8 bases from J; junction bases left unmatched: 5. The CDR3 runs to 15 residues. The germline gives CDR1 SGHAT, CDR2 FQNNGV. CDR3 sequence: CASSFPSGRAYEQFF. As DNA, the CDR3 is TGTGCCAGCAGCTTCCCTAGCGGGAGGGCCTATGAGCAGTTCTTC.

The CDR3 protein is CASSVGGRGHGGYTF. CDR3 nucleotide sequence: TGTGCCAGCAGCGTAGGGGGCAGGGGGCACGGGGGCTACACCTTC. V and J are TRBV9 and TRBJ1-2; 8 bases are shared with TRBD1. Germline V gives CDR1 SGDLS, CDR2 YYNGEE. The CDR3 runs 15 residues. V shed 0 bases, J shed 8 bases, and the junction held 9 bases outside the gene matches.

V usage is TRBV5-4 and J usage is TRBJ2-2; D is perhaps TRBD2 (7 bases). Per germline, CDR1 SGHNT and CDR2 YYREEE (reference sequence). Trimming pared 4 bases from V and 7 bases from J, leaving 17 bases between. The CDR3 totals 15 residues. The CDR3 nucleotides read TGTGCCAGCAGCCCGACGGGGGGCTACGGCGGGGAGCTGTTTTTT. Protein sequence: CASSPTGGYGGELFF.

CDR3 region: CASSLGVAGRQETQYF. The CDR3 nucleotides are TGCGCCAGCAGCTTAGGGGTAGCAGGGAGGCAAGAGACCCAGTACTTC. J is TRBJ2-5 and V is TRBV5-1, with D possibly TRBD2 on 6 matching bases. This CDR3 spans 16 amino acids. V lost 2 bases and J 2 bases, leaving 16 bases between the germline ends. The germline V gene encodes CDR1 SGHRS and CDR2 YFSETQ.

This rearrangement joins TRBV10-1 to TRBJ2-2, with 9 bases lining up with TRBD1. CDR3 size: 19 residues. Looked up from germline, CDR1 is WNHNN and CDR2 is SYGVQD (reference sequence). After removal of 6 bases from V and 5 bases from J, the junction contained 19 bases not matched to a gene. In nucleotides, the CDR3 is TGCGCCAGCAGCGGGGAAGGGACAGGGATTGGTCGTGGGACCGGGGAGCTGTTTTTT. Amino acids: CASSGEGTGIGRGTGELFF.

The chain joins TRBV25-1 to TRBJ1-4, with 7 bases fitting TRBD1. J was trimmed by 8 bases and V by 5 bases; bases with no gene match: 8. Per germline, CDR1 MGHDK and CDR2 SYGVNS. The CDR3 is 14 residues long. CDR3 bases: TGTGCCAGCAGTCCCATAACAGGGGAAGAAAAACTGTTTTTT. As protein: CASSPITGEEKLFF. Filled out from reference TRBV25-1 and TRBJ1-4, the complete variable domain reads EADIYQTPRYLVIGTGKKITLECSQTMGHDKMYWYQQDPGMELHLIHYSYGVNSTEKGDLSSESTVSRIRTEHFPLTLESARPSHTSQYLCASSPITGEEKLFFGSGTQLSVL.

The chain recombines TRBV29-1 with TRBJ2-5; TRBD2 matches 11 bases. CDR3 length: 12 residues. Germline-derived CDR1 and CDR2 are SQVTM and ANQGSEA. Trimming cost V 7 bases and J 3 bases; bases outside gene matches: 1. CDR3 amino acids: CSGGLAEETQYF. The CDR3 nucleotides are TGCAGCGGGGGACTAGCGGAAGAGACCCAGTACTTC. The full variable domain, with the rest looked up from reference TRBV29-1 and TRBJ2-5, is SAVISQKPSRDICQRGTSLTIQCQVDSQVTMMFWYRQQPGQSLTLIATANQGSEATYESGFVIDKFPISRPNLTFSTLTVSNMSPEDSSIYLCSGGLAEETQYFGPGTRLLVL.

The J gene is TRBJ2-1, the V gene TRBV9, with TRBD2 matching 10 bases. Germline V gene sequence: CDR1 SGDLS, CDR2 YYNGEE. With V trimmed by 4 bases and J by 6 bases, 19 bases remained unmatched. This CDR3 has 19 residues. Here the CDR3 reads CASSQASGSEFGRSNEQFF. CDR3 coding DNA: TGTGCCAGCAGCCAAGCTAGCGGGAGCGAGTTTGGGCGTAGCAATGAGCAGTTCTTC. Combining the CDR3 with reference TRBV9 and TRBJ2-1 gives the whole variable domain DSGVTQTPKHLITATGQRVTLRCSPRSGDLSVYWYQQSLDQGLQFLIQYYNGEERAKGNILERFSAQQFPDLHSELNLSSLELGDSALYFCASSQASGSEFGRSNEQFFGPGTRLTVL.

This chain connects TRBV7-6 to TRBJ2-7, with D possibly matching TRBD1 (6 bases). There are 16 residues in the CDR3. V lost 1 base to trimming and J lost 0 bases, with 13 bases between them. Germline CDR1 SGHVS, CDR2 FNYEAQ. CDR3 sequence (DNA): TGTGCCAGCAGCTTAGAGGGACATCCATCCTCCTACGAGCAGTACTTC. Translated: CASSLEGHPSSYEQYF. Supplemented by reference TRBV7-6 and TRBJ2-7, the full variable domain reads GAGVSQSPRYKVTKRGQDVALRCDPISGHVSLYWYRQALGQGPEFLTYFNYEAQQDKSGLPNDRFSAERPEGSISTLTIQRTEQRDSAMYRCASSLEGHPSSYEQYFGPGTRLTVT.

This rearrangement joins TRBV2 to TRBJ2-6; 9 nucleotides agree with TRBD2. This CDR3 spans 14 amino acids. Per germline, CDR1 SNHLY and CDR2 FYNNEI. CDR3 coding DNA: TGTGTTAGCGGGAGTCACTCTGGGGCCAACGTCCTGACTTTC. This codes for CVSGSHSGANVLTF.

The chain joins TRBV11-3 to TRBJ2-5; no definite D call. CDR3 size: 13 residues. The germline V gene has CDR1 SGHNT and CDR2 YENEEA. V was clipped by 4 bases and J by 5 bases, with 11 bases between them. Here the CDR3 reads CASSSTRSETQYF. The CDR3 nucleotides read TGTGCCAGCAGCTCTACACGGAGTGAGACCCAGTACTTC. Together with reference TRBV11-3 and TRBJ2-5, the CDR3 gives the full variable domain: EAGVVQSPRYKIIEKKQPVAFWCNPISGHNTLYWYLQNLGQGPELLIRYENEEAVDDSQLPKDRFSAERLKGVDSTLKIQPAELGDSAVYLCASSSTRSETQYFGPGTRLLVL.

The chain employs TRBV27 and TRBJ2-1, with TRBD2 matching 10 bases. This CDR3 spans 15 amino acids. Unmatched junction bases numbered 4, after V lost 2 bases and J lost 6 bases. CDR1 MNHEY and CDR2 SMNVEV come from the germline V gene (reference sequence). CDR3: CASSLRLAGPNEQFF. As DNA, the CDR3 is TGTGCCAGCAGTTTAAGACTAGCGGGCCCCAATGAGCAGTTCTTC.

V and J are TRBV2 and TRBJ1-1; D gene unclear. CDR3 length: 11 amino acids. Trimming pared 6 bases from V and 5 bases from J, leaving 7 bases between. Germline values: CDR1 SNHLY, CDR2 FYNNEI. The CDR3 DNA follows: TGTGCCAGCAGCTCAGTAACTGAAGCTTTCTTT. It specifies CASSSVTEAFF.

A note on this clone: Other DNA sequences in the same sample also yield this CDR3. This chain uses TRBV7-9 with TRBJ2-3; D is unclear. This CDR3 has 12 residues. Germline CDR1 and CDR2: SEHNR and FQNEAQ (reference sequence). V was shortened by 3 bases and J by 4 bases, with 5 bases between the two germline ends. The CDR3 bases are TGTGCCAGCAGCTTGTCTGCAGATACGCAGTATTTT. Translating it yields CASSLSADTQYF.

The DNA of the CDR3 is TGTGCCAGTAGGTCCGGACAGAACACCGGGGAGCTGTTTTTT. Encoded protein: CASRSGQNTGELFF. This sequence joins TRBV19 and TRBJ2-2; D perhaps matches TRBD1 (5 bases). Germline V gene data show CDR1 as LNHDA and CDR2 as SQIVND (reference sequence). V was pared by 6 bases and J by 1 base, with 9 bases between. The CDR3 is 14 amino acids.

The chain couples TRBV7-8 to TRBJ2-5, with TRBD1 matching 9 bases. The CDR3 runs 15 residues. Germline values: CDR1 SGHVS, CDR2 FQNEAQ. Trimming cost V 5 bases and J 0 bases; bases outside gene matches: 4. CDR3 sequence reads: CASSPGQGNQETQYF. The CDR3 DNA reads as TGTGCCAGCAGCCCGGGACAGGGAAACCAAGAGACCCAGTACTTC.

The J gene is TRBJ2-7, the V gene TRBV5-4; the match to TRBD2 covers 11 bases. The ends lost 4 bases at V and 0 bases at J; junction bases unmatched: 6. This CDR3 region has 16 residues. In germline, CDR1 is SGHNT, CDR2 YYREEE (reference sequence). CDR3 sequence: CASSLRLAGSSYEQYF. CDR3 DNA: TGTGCCAGCAGCCTGCGACTAGCGGGGAGCTCCTACGAGCAGTACTTC.

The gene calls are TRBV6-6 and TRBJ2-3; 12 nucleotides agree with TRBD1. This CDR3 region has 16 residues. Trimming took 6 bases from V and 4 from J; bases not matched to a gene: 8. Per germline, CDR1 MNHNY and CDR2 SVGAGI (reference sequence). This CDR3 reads CASRSPGTGGADTQYF. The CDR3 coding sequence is TGTGCCAGCAGAAGCCCCGGGACAGGGGGCGCAGATACGCAGTATTTT.

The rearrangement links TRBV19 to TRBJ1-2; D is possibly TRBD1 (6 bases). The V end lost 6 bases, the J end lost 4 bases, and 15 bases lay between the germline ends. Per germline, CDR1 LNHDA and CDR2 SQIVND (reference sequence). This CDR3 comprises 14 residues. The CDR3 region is CASSQGQSFYGYTF. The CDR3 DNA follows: TGTGCCAGTAGCCAAGGACAGTCGTTCTATGGCTACACCTTC.

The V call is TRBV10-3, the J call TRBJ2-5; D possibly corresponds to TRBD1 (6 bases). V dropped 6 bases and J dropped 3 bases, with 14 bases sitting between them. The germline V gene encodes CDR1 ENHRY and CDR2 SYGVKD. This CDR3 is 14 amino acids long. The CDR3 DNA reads TGTGCCATCAGAGAGGGAAGGACAGAAGAGACCCAGTACTTC. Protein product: CAIREGRTEETQYF.

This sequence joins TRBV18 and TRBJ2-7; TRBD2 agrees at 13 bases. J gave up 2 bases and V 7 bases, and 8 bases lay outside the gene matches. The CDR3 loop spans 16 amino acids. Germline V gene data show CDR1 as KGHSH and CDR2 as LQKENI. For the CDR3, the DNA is TGTGCCAGCTATGCCGGGACTAGCGGGATCCCCTACGAGCAGTACTTC. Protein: CASYAGTSGIPYEQYF.